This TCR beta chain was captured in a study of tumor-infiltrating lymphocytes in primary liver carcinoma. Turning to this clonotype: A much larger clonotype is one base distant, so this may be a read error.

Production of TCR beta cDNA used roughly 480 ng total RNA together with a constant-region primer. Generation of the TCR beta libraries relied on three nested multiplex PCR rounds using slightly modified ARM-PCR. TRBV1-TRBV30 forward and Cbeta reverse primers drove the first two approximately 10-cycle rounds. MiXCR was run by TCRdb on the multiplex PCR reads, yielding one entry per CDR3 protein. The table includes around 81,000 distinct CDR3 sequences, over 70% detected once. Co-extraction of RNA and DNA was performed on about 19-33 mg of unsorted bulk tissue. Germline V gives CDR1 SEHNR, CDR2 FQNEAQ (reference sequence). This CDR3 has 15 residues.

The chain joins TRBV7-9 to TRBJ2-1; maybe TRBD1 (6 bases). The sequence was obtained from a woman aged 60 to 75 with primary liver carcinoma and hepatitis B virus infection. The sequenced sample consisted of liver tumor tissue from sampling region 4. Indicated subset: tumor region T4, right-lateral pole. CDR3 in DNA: TGTGCCAGCAGCTTACAGGGGACACAGTACAATGAGCTGTTCTTC. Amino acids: CASSLQGTQYNELFF.